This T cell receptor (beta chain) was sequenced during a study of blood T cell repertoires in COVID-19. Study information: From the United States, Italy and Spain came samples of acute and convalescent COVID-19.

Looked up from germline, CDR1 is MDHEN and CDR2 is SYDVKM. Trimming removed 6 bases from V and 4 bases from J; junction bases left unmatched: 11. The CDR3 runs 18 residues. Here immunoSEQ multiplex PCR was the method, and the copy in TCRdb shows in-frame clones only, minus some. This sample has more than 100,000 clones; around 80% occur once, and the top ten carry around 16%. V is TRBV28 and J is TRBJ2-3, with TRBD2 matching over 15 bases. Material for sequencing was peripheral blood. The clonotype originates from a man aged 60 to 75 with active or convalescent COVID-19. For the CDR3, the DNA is TGTGCCAGCAGAGGGACTAGCGGGAGGAGTCTGGAGGCAGATACGCAGTATTTT. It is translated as CASRGTSGRSLEADTQYF.